The entry that follows covers one T cell receptor (beta chain) sequence. Antigen specificity is unknown. The data were obtained in a study of OX40 agonist ivuxolimab in advanced cancers. Points from the study as a whole: At 0.1 to 3.0 mg/kg, CD4+ and CD8+ blood T cells expanded clonally by week 6. CD8+ T cells showed, on average, more clonal expansion than CD4+ cells. Researchers did not establish what antigens the expanded peripheral T cells target.

Germline CDR1 is SGHTA and CDR2 is FQGNSA. V was cut by 5 bases and J by 4 bases, with 9 bases left in between. CDR3 size: 13 residues. Sequenced by immunoSEQ multiplex PCR; TCRdb stores in-frame clones only, minus some. The sample lists about 49,000 clones; under 90% were seen once. This receptor was obtained from an adult with an advanced solid tumor such as melanoma, head and neck, liver or kidney cancer. The V call is TRBV7-2, the J call TRBJ1-5; D is unresolved. The starting material was CD4+ or CD8+ T cells sorted from blood, obtained in a trial of the OX40 agonist ivuxolimab. Here the CDR3 reads CASSVRLNQPQHF. CDR3 nucleotides: TGTGCCAGCAGCGTACGCCTGAATCAGCCCCAGCATTTT.